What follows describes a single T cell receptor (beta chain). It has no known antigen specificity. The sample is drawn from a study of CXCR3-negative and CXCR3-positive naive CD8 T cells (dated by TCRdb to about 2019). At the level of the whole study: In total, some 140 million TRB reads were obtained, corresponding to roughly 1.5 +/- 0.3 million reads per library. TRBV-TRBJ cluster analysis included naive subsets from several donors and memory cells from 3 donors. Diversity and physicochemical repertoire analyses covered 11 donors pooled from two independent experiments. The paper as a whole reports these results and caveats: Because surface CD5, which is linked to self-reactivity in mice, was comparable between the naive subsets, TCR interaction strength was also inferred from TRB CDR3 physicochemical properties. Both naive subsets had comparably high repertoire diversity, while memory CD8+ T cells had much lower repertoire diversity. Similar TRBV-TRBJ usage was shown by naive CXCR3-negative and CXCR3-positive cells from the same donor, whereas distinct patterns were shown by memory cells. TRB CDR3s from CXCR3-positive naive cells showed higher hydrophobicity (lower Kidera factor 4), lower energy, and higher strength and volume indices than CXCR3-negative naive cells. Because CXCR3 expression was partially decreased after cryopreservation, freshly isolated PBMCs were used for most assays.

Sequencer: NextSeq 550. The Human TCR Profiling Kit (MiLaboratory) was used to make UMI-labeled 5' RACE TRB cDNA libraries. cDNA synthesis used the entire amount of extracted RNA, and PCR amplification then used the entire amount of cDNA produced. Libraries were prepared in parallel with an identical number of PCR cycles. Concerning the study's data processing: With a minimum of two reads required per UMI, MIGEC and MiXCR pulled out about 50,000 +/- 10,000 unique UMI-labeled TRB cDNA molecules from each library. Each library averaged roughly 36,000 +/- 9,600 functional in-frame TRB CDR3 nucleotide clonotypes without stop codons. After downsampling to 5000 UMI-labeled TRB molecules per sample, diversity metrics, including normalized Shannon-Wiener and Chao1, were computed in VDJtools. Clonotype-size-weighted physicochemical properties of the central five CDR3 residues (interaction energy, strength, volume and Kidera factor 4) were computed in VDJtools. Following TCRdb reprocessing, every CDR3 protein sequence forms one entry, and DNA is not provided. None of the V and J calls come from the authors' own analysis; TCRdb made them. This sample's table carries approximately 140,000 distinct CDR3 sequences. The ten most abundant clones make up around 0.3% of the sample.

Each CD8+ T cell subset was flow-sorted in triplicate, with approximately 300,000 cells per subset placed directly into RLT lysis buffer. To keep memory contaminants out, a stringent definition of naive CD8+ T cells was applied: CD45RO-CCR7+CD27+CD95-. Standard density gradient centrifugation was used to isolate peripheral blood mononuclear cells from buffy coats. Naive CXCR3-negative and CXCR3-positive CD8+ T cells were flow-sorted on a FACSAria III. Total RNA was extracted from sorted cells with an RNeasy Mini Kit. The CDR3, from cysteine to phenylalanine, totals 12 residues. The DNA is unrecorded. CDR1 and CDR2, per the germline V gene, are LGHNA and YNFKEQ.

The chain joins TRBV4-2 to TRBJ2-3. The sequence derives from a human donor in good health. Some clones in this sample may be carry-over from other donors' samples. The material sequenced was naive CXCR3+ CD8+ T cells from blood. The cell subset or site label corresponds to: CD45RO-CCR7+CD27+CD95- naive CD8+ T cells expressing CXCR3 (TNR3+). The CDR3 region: CASSQRTDTQYF.